This T cell receptor (beta chain) came from a study of blood T cell repertoires in COVID-19. As for the study in general: Among Cohort 3 donors, those recovered had two negative PCRs, clearance, or symptom resolution. From the United States, Italy and Spain came samples of acute and convalescent COVID-19.

The data were produced by immunoSEQ multiplex PCR, yet TCRdb's version contains in-frame clones alone and is incomplete. The data show hundreds of thousands of clones, around 87% seen once. Unmatched junction bases numbered 4, after V lost 5 bases and J lost 9 bases. Germline CDR1 MNHEY, CDR2 SMNVEV (reference sequence). The CDR3 covers 13 residues. Participants reported their clinical history, and cohort assignment relied on those reports. The chain links TRBV27 to TRBJ2-1, with 10 positions matching TRBD2. Sequenced material: PBMCs or T cells enriched from blood (not recorded which). The sequence derives from a man in his forties in a cohort exposed to, infected with or recovered from COVID-19 (not recorded which). In DNA, the CDR3 is TGTGCCAGCAGTAAGCGGGAGGGCCGTGAGCAGTTCTTC. Its protein is CASSKREGREQFF.